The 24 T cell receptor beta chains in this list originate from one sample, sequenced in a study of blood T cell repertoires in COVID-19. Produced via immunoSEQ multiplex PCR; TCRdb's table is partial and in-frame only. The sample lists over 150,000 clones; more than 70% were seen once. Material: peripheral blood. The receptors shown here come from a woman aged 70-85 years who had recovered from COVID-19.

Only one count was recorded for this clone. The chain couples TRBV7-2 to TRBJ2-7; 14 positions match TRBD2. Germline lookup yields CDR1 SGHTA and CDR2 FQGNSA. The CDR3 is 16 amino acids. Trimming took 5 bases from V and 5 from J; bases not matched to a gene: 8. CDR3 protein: CASSPQGLAGVHEQYF. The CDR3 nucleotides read TGTGCCAGCAGCCCCCAGGGACTAGCGGGAGTCCACGAGCAGTACTTC.

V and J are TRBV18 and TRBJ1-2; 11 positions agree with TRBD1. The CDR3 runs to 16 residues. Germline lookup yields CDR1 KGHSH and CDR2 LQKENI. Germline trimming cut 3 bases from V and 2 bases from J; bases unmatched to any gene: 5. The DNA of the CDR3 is TGTGCCAGCTCACCCCGGACAGGGGGCTGGAACTATGGCTACACCTTC. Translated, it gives CASSPRTGGWNYGYTF.

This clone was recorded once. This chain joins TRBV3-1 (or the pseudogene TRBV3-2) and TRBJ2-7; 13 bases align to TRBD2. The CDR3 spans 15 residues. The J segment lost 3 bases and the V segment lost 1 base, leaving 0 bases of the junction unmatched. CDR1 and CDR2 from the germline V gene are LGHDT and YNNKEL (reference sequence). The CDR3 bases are TGTGCCAGCAGCCAAGGACTAGCGGGAGGCTACGAGCAGTACTTC. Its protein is CASSQGLAGGYEQYF.

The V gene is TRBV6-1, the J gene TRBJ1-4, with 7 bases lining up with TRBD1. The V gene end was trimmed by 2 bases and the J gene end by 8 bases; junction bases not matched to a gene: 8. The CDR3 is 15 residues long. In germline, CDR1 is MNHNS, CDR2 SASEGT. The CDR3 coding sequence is TGTGCCAGCAGTGAATCTTGGGCAGGGGGGGAAAAACTGTTTTTT. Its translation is CASSESWAGGEKLFF.

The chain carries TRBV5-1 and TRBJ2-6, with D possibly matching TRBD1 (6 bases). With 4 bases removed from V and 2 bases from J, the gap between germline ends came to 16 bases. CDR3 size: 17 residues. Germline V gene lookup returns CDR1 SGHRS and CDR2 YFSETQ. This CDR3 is CASSEGNRAAGANVLTF. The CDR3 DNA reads TGCGCCAGCAGCGAGGGAAACAGGGCGGCTGGGGCCAACGTCCTGACTTTC.

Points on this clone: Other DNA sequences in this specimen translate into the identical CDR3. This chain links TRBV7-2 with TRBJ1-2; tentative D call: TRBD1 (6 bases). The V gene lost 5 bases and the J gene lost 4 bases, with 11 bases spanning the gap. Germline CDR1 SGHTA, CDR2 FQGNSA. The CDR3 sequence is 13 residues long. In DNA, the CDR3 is TGTGCCAGCAGCCTAGGGGGGGGCTATGGCTACACCTTC. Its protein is CASSLGGGYGYTF.

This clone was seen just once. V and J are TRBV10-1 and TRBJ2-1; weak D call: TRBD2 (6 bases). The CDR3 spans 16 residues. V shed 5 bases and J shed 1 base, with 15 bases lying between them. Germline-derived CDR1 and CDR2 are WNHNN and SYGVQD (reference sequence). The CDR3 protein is CASSNMTRGSYNEQFF. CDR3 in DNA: TGCGCCAGCAGTAATATGACTAGAGGGTCCTACAATGAGCAGTTCTTC.

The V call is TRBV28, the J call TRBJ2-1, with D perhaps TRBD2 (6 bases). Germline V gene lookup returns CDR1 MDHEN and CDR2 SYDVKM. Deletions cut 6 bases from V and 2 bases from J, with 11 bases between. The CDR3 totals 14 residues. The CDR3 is CASSPRLAYNEQFF. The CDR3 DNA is TGTGCCAGCAGCCCTCGACTAGCCTACAATGAGCAGTTCTTC. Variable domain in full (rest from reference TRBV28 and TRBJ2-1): DVKVTQSSRYLVKRTGEKVFLECVQDMDHENMFWYRQDPGLGLRLIYFSYDVKMKEKGDIPEGYSVSREKKERFSLILESASTNQTSMYLCASSPRLAYNEQFFGPGTRLTVL.

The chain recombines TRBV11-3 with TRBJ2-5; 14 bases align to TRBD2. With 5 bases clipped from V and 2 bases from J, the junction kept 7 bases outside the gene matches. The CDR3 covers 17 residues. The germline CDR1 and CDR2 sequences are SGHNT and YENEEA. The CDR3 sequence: CASSTPGLAGEQETQYF. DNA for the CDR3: TGTGCCAGCAGCACACCGGGACTAGCGGGGGAGCAAGAGACCCAGTACTTC. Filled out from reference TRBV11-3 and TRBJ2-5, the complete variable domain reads EAGVVQSPRYKIIEKKQPVAFWCNPISGHNTLYWYLQNLGQGPELLIRYENEEAVDDSQLPKDRFSAERLKGVDSTLKIQPAELGDSAVYLCASSTPGLAGEQETQYFGPGTRLLVL.

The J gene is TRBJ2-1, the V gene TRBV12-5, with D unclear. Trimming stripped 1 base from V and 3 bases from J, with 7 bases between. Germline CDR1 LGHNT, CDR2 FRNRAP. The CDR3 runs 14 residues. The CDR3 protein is CASGLGLDYNEQFF. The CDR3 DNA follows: TGTGCTAGTGGTTTGGGTCTAGACTACAATGAGCAGTTCTTC.

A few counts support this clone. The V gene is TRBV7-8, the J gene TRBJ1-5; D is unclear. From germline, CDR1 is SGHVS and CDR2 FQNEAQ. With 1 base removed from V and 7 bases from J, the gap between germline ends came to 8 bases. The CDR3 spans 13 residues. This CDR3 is CASSLGVQQPQHF. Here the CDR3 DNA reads TGTGCCAGCAGCTTAGGTGTCCAGCAGCCCCAGCATTTT. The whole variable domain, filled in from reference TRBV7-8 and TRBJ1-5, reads GAGVSQSPRYKVAKRGQDVALRCDPISGHVSLFWYQQALGQGPEFLTYFQNEAQLDKSGLPSDRFFAERPEGSVSTLKIQRTQQEDSAVYLCASSLGVQQPQHFGDGTRLSIL.

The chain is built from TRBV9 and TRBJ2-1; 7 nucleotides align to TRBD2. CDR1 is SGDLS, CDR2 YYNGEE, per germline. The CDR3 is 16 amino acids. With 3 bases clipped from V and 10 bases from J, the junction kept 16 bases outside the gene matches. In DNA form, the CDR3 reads TGTGCCAGCAGCGCCCAGTGGTCTAGCGGACACGGGGAGCAGTTCTTC. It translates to CASSAQWSSGHGEQFF.

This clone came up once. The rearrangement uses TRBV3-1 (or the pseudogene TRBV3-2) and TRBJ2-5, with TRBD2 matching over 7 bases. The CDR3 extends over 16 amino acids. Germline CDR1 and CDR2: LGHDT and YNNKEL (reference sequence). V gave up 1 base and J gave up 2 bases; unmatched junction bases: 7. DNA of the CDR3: TGTGCCAGCAGCCAAGGGCGGGAGTCCCTACAAGAGACCCAGTACTTC. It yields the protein CASSQGRESLQETQYF.

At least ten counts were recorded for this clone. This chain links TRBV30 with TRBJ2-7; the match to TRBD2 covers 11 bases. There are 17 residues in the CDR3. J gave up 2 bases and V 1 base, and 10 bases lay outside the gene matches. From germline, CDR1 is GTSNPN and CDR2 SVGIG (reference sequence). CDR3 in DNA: TGTGCCTGGAGTGCGGGGACTAGCGGCGGCCTTCCCTACGAGCAGTACTTC. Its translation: CAWSAGTSGGLPYEQYF.

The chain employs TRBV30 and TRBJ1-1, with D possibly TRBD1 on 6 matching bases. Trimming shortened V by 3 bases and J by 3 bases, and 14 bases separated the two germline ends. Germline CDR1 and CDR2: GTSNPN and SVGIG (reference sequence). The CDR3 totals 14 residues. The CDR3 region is CAWSRGAIHTEAFF. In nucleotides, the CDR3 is TGTGCCTGGAGCCGGGGGGCTATCCACACTGAAGCTTTCTTT. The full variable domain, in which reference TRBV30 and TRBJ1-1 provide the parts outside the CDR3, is SQTIHQWPATLVQPVGSPLSLECTVEGTSNPNLYWYRQAAGRGLQLLFYSVGIGQISSEVPQNLSASRPQDRQFILSSKKLLLSDSGFYLCAWSRGAIHTEAFFGQGTRLTVV.

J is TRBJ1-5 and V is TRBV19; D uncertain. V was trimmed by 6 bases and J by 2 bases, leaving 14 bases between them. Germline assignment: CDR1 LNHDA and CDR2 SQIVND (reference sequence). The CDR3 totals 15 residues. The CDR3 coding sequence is TGTGCCAGTAGCCCCATGGAGGGTCGCAATCAGCCCCAGCATTTT. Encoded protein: CASSPMEGRNQPQHF.

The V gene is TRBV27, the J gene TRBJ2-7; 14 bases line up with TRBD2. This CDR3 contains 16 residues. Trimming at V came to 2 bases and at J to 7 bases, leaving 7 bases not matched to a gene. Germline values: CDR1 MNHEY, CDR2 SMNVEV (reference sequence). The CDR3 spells CASSLRLAGGPGEQYF. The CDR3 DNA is TGTGCCAGCAGTTTACGACTAGCGGGAGGGCCGGGGGAGCAGTACTTC.

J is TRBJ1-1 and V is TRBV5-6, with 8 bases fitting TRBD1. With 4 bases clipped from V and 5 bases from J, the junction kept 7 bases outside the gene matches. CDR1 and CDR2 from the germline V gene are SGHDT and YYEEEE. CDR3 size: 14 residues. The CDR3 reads CASSGTGGETEAFF. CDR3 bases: TGTGCCAGCAGCGGAACAGGGGGAGAAACTGAAGCTTTCTTT.

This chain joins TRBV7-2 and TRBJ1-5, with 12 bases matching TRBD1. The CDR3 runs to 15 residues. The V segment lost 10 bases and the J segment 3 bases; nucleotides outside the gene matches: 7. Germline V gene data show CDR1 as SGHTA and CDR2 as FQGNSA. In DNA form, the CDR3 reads TGTGCCACCGACTCGGGACAGGGGGCCAATCAGCCCCAGCATTTT. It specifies CATDSGQGANQPQHF.

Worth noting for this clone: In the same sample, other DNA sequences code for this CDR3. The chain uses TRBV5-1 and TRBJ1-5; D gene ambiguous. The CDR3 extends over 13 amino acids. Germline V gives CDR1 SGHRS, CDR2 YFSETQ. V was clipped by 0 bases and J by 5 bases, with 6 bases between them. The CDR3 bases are TGCGCCAGCAGCTTGGCAGGCGATCAGCCCCAGCATTTT. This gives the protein CASSLAGDQPQHF.

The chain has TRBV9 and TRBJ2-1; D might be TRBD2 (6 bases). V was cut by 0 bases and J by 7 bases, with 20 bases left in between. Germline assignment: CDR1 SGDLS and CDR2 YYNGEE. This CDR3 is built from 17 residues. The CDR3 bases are TGTGCCAGCAGCGTAGCTTCGACTAGGACCACTCGTAATGAGCAGTTCTTC. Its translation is CASSVASTRTTRNEQFF.

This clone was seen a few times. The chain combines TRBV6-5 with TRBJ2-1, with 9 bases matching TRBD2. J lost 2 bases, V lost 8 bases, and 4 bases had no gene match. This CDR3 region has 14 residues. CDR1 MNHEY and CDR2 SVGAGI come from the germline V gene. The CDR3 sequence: CASQREAPYNEQFF. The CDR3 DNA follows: TGTGCCAGCCAGCGGGAGGCCCCCTACAATGAGCAGTTCTTC.

CDR3 in DNA: TGTGCCAGCAGTTTGGCGACAGGGGACACTGAAGCTTTCTTT. The encoded protein is CASSLATGDTEAFF. The V and J genes are TRBV28 and TRBJ1-1; the match to TRBD1 covers 8 bases. Trimming removed 3 bases from V and 3 bases from J; junction bases left unmatched: 3. This CDR3 has 14 amino acids. Germline CDR1 MDHEN, CDR2 SYDVKM.

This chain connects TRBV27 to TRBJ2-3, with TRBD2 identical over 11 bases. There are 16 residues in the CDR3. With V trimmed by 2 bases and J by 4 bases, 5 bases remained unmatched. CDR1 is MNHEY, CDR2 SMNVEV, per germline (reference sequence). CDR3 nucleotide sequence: TGTGCCAGCAGTTTAGGTACTAGCGGGAGTGCAGATACGCAGTATTTT. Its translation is CASSLGTSGSADTQYF.